These T cell receptor beta chains were read from a single sample in a study of cytomegalovirus exposure and HLA in healthy donors. Produced via immunoSEQ multiplex PCR; TCRdb's table is partial and in-frame only. The sample yields approximately 140,000 clones, around 81% seen once. Material: PBMCs. The receptor source for this set is a man aged 18 to 30 in good health and CMV-seronegative. The CDR3 runs from the conserved cysteine through the conserved F or W. D genes are given only for firm matches. Rows give clone size only sometimes, using once, few, many, or a class for an expanded clone.

CDR3 protein: CASSFARDSGANVLTF
CDR3 DNA: TGTGCCAGCAGTTTCGCACGGGACTCTGGGGCCAACGTCCTGACTTTC
clone size: -
V gene: TRBV27
J gene: TRBJ2-6
D gene: -

CDR3 protein: CASSDRLSYEQYF
CDR3 DNA: TGTGCCAGCAGTGACAGGTTATCCTACGAGCAGTACTTC
clone size: -
V gene: TRBV2
J gene: TRBJ2-7
D gene: -

CDR3 protein: CASSSPGQGYYGYTF
CDR3 DNA: TGTGCCAGCAGTTCCCCGGGACAGGGGTACTATGGCTACACCTTC
clone size: -
V gene: TRBV28
J gene: TRBJ1-2
D gene: TRBD1

CDR3 protein: CASIVQGAKVTEAFF
CDR3 DNA: TGTGCCAGCATCGTACAGGGGGCGAAGGTCACTGAAGCTTTCTTT
clone size: -
V gene: TRBV2
J gene: TRBJ1-1
D gene: TRBD1

CDR3 protein: CASSTPTGIAGQYF
CDR3 DNA: TGTGCCAGCAGCACCCCTACAGGCATAGCGGGGCAGTACTTC
clone size: few
V gene: TRBV28
J gene: TRBJ2-7
D gene: TRBD2

CDR3 protein: CASSLGLAEQFF
CDR3 DNA: TGTGCCAGTAGTCTAGGGTTGGCTGAGCAGTTCTTC
clone size: -
V gene: TRBV19
J gene: TRBJ2-1
D gene: -

CDR3 protein: CASSSDRVNTQYF
CDR3 DNA: TGTGCCAGCAGCTCAGACAGGGTAAATACGCAGTATTTT
clone size: -
V gene: TRBV7-8
J gene: TRBJ2-3
D gene: TRBD1

CDR3 protein: CASSIDSERSPLHF
CDR3 DNA: TGTGCCAGCAGTATCGACAGTGAACGTTCACCCCTCCACTTT
clone size: -
V gene: TRBV6-5
J gene: TRBJ1-6
D gene: -

CDR3 protein: CASSDRGLYNSPLHF
CDR3 DNA: TGTGCCAGCAGTGACAGGGGTCTTTATAATTCACCCCTCCACTTT
clone size: -
V gene: TRBV6-6
J gene: TRBJ1-6
D gene: TRBD1

CDR3 protein: CASSEVTGERYGYTF
CDR3 DNA: TGTGCCAGCAGTGAGGTGACAGGGGAAAGATATGGCTACACCTTC
clone size: -
V gene: TRBV2
J gene: TRBJ1-2
D gene: TRBD1